This T cell receptor (beta chain) was retrieved from a study of cytomegalovirus exposure and HLA in healthy donors. Study results and caveats: CMV antigen specificity was confirmed in vitro for three CMV-associated chains.

Germline lookup yields CDR1 SGHRS and CDR2 YFSETQ. With V trimmed by 3 bases and J by 4 bases, 8 bases remained unmatched. This CDR3 comprises 16 residues. Points on this clone: Its antigen is unidentified.

The PCR employed 60 Vbeta primers together with 13 Jbeta primers. The table came from immunoSEQ multiplex PCR; TCRdb's copy has only in-frame clones and leaves some out. The sample lists 180,000 or so clones; about four fifths were seen once. Input material: PBMCs. This sequence originates from a boy younger than 10 in good health and CMV-seronegative. The chain employs TRBV5-1 and TRBJ2-7; 12 nucleotides align to TRBD2. The chain's CDR3 is CASSWLAGGRPYEQYF. The CDR3 nucleotides are TGCGCCAGCAGCTGGCTAGCGGGGGGGCGACCTTACGAGCAGTACTTC.